A selection of T cell receptor beta chains follows, all from one sample in a study of blood T cells in healthy people across ages. TCRdb called the 5' RACE reads again in MiXCR, with one record for every CDR3 protein. The data contain 700,000 or so distinct CDR3 sequences, 20% to 25% of them singletons. Sequenced input: blood. The receptors originated from a man between 65 and 85 years old in good health. CDR3s include the opening cysteine and the closing phenylalanine or tryptophan. D genes are given only for firm matches. Clone size is shown for a subset of rows, as once, few, many or a class of expanded clone.

v_call,clone_size,j_call,d_call,cdr3_nt,cdr3_aa
TRBV4-3,few,TRBJ2-5,NA,TGCGCCAGCAGCTATGAACACCAAGAGACCCAGTACTTC,CASSYEHQETQYF
TRBV7-9,few,TRBJ1-2,NA,TGTGCCAGCAGCTTTCCCGGGACGGGTGGCTACACCTTC,CASSFPGTGGYTF
TRBV6-5,NA,TRBJ1-2,TRBD1,TGTGCCAGCAGTTACTCGAATCTTGGAGGCAGGGGGATCTATGGCTACACCTTC,CASSYSNLGGRGIYGYTF
TRBV20-1,few,TRBJ2-4,TRBD2,TGCAGTGCTAGAGATTTGAGGGAGGGGGCCAAAAACATTCAGTACTTC,CSARDLREGAKNIQYF
TRBV7-3,NA,TRBJ2-1,TRBD2,TGTGCCAGCAGCTTAAAGGGGTCCACTAGCGACTTTAGCTCCTACAATGAGCAGTTCTTC,CASSLKGSTSDFSSYNEQFF
TRBV29-1,NA,TRBJ1-3,TRBD1,TGCAGCGTCCAGGGGGCGTGGGGAAACACCATATATTTT,CSVQGAWGNTIYF
TRBV20-1,few,TRBJ2-7,NA,TGCAGTGCTAGTTTAGGACGCCTTATGGGGGCCAACTACGAGCAGTACTTC,CSASLGRLMGANYEQYF
TRBV6-5,NA,TRBJ2-2,TRBD2,TGTGCCAGCAGTTCCGGGACTAGCGGGAGCCCCGGGGAGCTGTTTTTT,CASSSGTSGSPGELFF
TRBV9,NA,TRBJ1-4,NA,TGTGCCAGCAGCGTCCAACAGGGATTCGCAACTAATGAAAAACTGTTTTTT,CASSVQQGFATNEKLFF
TRBV3-1,NA,TRBJ2-1,NA,TGTGCCAGCAGCCACCCGGGGGCCACCAATGAGCAGTTCTTC,CASSHPGATNEQFF
TRBV28,NA,TRBJ2-7,TRBD2,TGTGCCAGCAGCTGGCCCGGGACTAGCGGGAGTAACGAGCAGTACTTC,CASSWPGTSGSNEQYF
TRBV10-2,NA,TRBJ2-3,TRBD2,TGCGCCAGCGGGACTAGCGGTTTAACAGATACGCAGTATTTT,CASGTSGLTDTQYF
TRBV7-2,few,TRBJ1-2,NA,TGTGCCAGCAGCGTGGAGGGAGCTAACTATGGCTACACCTTC,CASSVEGANYGYTF
TRBV5-1,NA,TRBJ2-3,NA,TGCGCCAGCAGCTGGACAGATATCACAGATACGCAGTATTTT,CASSWTDITDTQYF
TRBV13,few,TRBJ1-3,NA,TGTGCCAGCAGCTCCAGGAGCTCTGGAAACACCATATATTTT,CASSSRSSGNTIYF
TRBV28,NA,TRBJ1-2,NA,TGTGCCAGCAGTTTGCGGACATACCCATTTGGTGGCTACACCTTC,CASSLRTYPFGGYTF
TRBV2,NA,TRBJ2-3,NA,TGTGCCAGCACAGGCGATACTAGCATAGATACGCAGTATTTT,CASTGDTSIDTQYF
TRBV4-3,few,TRBJ2-3,TRBD2,TGCGCCAGCAGCCAAGAGATGAGACTAGCGTCCGGAGATACGCAGTATTTT,CASSQEMRLASGDTQYF
TRBV5-1,NA,TRBJ1-4,NA,TGCGCCAGCAGCTTCGACGGTGTTTACGAAAAACTGTTTTTT,CASSFDGVYEKLFF
TRBV28,many,TRBJ1-2,NA,TGTGCCAGCAGTTTGTCCAGAAACTATGGCTACACCTTC,CASSLSRNYGYTF
TRBV6-6,NA,TRBJ2-5,TRBD2,TGTGCCAGCAGTGCCCCGGGACTACAGACAGAGACCCAGTACTTC,CASSAPGLQTETQYF
TRBV5-1,few,TRBJ2-3,TRBD1,TGCGCCAGCAGCTTGGGTCAGGGGGCATCAGATACGCAGTATTTT,CASSLGQGASDTQYF
TRBV7-8,few,TRBJ2-1,TRBD1,TGTGCCAGCAGCGCTGACAGGGGGCGAGTTGGCAATGAGCAGTTCTTC,CASSADRGRVGNEQFF
TRBV20-1,few,TRBJ2-3,NA,TGCAGTGCTAAGAGTCTAGCGTACACAGATACGCAGTATTTT,CSAKSLAYTDTQYF
TRBV4-1,NA,TRBJ2-3,NA,TGCGCCAGCAGCCAAGATGGAACATTTAGCACAGATACGCAGTATTTT,CASSQDGTFSTDTQYF
TRBV20-1,NA,TRBJ2-7,TRBD1,TGCAGTGTAGCCGCGGACAGGAACTACGAGCAGTACTTC,CSVAADRNYEQYF
TRBV29-1,NA,TRBJ2-6,NA,TGCAGCGTTGAAGATCAAAGTTTTGGGGTTACCGTCCTGACTTTC,CSVEDQSFGVTVLTF